This T cell receptor (beta chain) is drawn from a study of CD8 T cells in Susac syndrome. V lost 4 bases to trimming and J lost 5 bases, with 9 bases between them. This CDR3 is 13 amino acids long. From germline, CDR1 is SGHRS and CDR2 YFSETQ. When the RNA was reverse transcribed, random hexamers were used with an input of about 0.45 to 1 ug. Via MiXCR, TCRdb re-called the immunoSEQ multiplex PCR reads, giving one row per CDR3 protein. The data contain some 400,000 distinct CDR3 sequences, 75% to 90% of them seen just once; the ten biggest clones take up roughly 0.1%. Sample: CD8+ T cells from PBMCs. This chain links TRBV5-1 with TRBJ2-2; the D gene is possibly TRBD2 (5 bases). This receptor was identified in a human donor with multiple sclerosis. The CDR3: CASSPSRTGELFF. The CDR3, as DNA: TGCGCCAGCAGCCCTAGCAGGACCGGGGAGCTGTTTTTT.